The 9 T cell receptor beta chains reported below all come from one sample, sequenced in a study of human T cells and chemical hapten exposure. TCRdb reprocessed the RACE reads with MiXCR, giving one entry per CDR3 protein. The sample holds about 77,000 distinct CDR3 sequences, 8.6% seen once. Time point reported: healthy volunteer bleed at 6 weeks. It was unfractionated whole blood from which total RNA was extracted. Sequenced material: whole blood. The receptor source for this set is a female donor in good health. Some clones in this sample may be carry-over from other donors' samples.

As for this clonotype: One base away lies a much larger clone, so this may be a sequencing read error. The V and J genes are TRBV2 and TRBJ1-2; D gene uncertain. Trimming pared 2 bases from V and 2 bases from J, leaving 18 bases between. The germline V gene encodes CDR1 SNHLY and CDR2 FYNNEI. This CDR3 contains 17 residues. The CDR3 protein is CASSEFVNGSKNYGYTF. CDR3 in DNA: TGTGCCAGCAGTGAATTCGTAAATGGCAGTAAAAACTATGGCTACACCTTC.

This clonotype was seen a handful of times. The chain couples TRBV10-3 to TRBJ1-1; D gene uncertain. Germline CDR1 reads ENHRY; CDR2 reads SYGVKD. The CDR3 contains 18 residues. Trimming shortened V by 1 base and J by 1 base, and 19 bases separated the two germline ends. CDR3 region: CAISEFFWRIAGNTEAFF. The CDR3, as DNA: TGTGCCATCAGTGAGTTCTTCTGGAGGATCGCGGGGAACACTGAAGCTTTCTTT.

This clonotype appeared many times. The chain uses TRBV12-3 or TRBV12-4 and TRBJ1-4; D gene unclear. V lost 0 bases and J 10 bases, leaving 21 bases between the germline ends. The CDR3 consists of 17 residues. The CDR3 region has the DNA TGTGCCAGCAGTTTAGCGAGCGTGGCCCCGGGCCTCGGAAAACTGTTTTTT. Its protein is CASSLASVAPGLGKLFF.

This clonotype was observed at least ten times. This chain uses TRBV9 with TRBJ1-1; D uncertain. Germline V gene lookup returns CDR1 SGDLS and CDR2 YYNGEE. Trimming cost V 3 bases and J 4 bases, with 16 bases left between them. The length of the CDR3 is 15 residues. CDR3 nucleotide sequence: TGTGCCAGCAGCGGTGGAGGGAGTTGGGGCACTGAAGCTTTCTTT. It translates to CASSGGGSWGTEAFF.

This clonotype has a count of ten or more. This chain joins TRBV2 and TRBJ2-3; either TRBD1 or TRBD2 may fit D (6 bases each). The germline V gene encodes CDR1 SNHLY and CDR2 FYNNEI. The V end was cut by 4 bases, the J end by 6 bases, with 14 bases between. This CDR3 contains 14 residues. The CDR3 here is CASSVTGAFDTQYF. The CDR3 region has the DNA TGTGCCAGCAGTGTGACGGGGGCGTTCGATACGCAGTATTTT.

This clonotype has ten or more counts. The chain carries TRBV5-5 and TRBJ2-6; D uncertain. V was trimmed by 3 bases and J by 0 bases, leaving 10 bases between them. The CDR3 is 16 amino acids. The germline V gene has CDR1 SGHKS and CDR2 YYEKEE (reference sequence). DNA of the CDR3: TGTGCCAGCAGCTACCCTCCAATCTCTGGGGCCAACGTCCTGACTTTC. Translating it yields CASSYPPISGANVLTF.

This clonotype was counted ten times or more. This rearrangement joins TRBV27 to TRBJ2-7, with TRBD2 as a possible D gene (6 bases). CDR3 size: 17 residues. CDR1 is MNHEY, CDR2 SMNVEV, per germline (reference sequence). V shed 7 bases and J shed 0 bases, with 22 bases lying between them. The CDR3, as DNA: TGTGCCAGCAAAAGTTATGGAGGGTCTGAGGGCTCCTACGAGCAGTACTTC. Translation gives CASKSYGGSEGSYEQYF.

This clonotype has more than one count but fewer than ten. The chain is built from TRBV20-1 and TRBJ1-1; D unresolved. This CDR3 has 13 amino acids. V was pared by 6 bases and J by 0 bases, with 11 bases between. Germline CDR1 is DFQATT and CDR2 is SNEGSKA (reference sequence). CDR3 residues: CSAQALMNTEAFF. CDR3 nucleotides: TGCAGTGCCCAGGCCCTCATGAACACTGAAGCTTTCTTT.

V and J are TRBV5-6 and TRBJ1-5; D is ambiguous. Germline-derived CDR1 and CDR2 are SGHDT and YYEEEE. The CDR3 contains 15 residues. V lost 2 bases, J lost 7 bases, and 16 bases lay in between. The CDR3 sequence: CASSLRGYGKQPQHF. The CDR3 DNA reads as TGTGCCAGCAGCTTAAGAGGGTATGGGAAGCAGCCCCAGCATTTT.